This TCR beta chain was sequenced for a study of cytomegalovirus exposure and HLA in healthy donors. Study information: Genetic ancestry analysis placed over 75% of the 398 donors that were genotyped in the Caucasian-associated cluster. Study findings and constraints: Earlier analysis found most TCR beta V segments productive about 90% or about 30% of the time. In a later analysis, TCR beta V- and J-gene trimming was associated with a missense DCLRE1C variant.

It was with 60 Vbeta and 13 Jbeta primers that the PCR ran. TCRdb's table, derived via immunoSEQ multiplex PCR, lists solely in-frame clones and lacks some. The sample carries roughly 230,000 clones, about 90% recorded once. The V gene lost 3 bases and the J gene lost 5 bases, with 16 bases spanning the gap. The length of the CDR3 is 15 residues. Per the germline V gene, CDR1 is LNHDA and CDR2 is SQIVND (reference sequence). This clone was detected once. Its target is not known. Sequenced: PBMCs. V usage is TRBV19 and J usage is TRBJ2-5; D may be TRBD2 (7 bases). This clonotype was sampled from a girl aged 2 to 10 in good health and CMV-seronegative. The CDR3 coding sequence is TGTGCCAGTAGTATGTCGGGGGGCTCGGGGGAGACCCAGTACTTC. This translates into CASSMSGGSGETQYF.